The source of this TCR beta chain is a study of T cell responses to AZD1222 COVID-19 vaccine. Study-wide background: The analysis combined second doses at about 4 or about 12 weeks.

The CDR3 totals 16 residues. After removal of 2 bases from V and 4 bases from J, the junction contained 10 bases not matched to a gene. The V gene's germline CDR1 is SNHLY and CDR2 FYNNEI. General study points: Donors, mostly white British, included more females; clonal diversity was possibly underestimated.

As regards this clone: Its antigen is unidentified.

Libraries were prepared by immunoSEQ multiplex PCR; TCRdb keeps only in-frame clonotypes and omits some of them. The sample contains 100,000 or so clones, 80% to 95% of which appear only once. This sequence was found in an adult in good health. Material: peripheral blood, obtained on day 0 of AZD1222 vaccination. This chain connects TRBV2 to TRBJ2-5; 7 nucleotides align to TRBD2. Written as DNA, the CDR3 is TGTGCCAGCAGTGAACCCGGTGCGGGGGTCGGAGAGACCCAGTACTTC. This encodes CASSEPGAGVGETQYF.